This T cell receptor (beta chain) was recorded in a study of siplizumab effects on memory and regulatory T cells. Study-wide findings and caveats: Of the alloreactive clones, only a minor fraction mapped to unstimulated subsets.

The CDR3 totals 15 residues. Trimming removed 3 bases at V and 4 bases at J, with 12 bases between. Per the germline V gene, CDR1 is MDHEN and CDR2 is SYDVKM. Sequencing used immunoSEQ multiplex PCR; TCRdb keeps in-frame clones, though not all of them. This sample carries more than 70,000 clones, around 93% of them seen once, and the ten largest clones take approximately 17%. In this sample, this clone turned up once. As yet, its antigen is unknown. The chain joins TRBV28 to TRBJ2-2; D is ambiguous. This receptor was taken from a human donor in good health. Sequencing was done on a sample of CD8+ T cells sorted from blood. The CDR3 bases are TGTGCCAGCAGTTTCAAGGATGATGGCACCGGGGAGCTGTTTTTT. Protein product: CASSFKDDGTGELFF.